The 13 T cell receptor beta chains reported below all come from one sample, sequenced in a study of shared T cell receptors in the human thymus. The repertoire was sequenced with immunoSEQ multiplex PCR; TCRdb's copy has only in-frame clones and lacks some. The sample has about 660,000 clones, approximately 87% seen once; the top ten hold approximately 0.01%. The data were also submitted as part of a second study, on human thymus T cells.

Sequencing used thymocytes. The receptors come from a boy in the first two years of life with a congenital heart defect.

The J gene is TRBJ2-3, the V gene TRBV29-1, with 7 positions matching TRBD2. Trimming cost V 5 bases and J 4 bases; bases outside gene matches: 12. The germline gives CDR1 SQVTM, CDR2 ANQGSEA. The CDR3 is 15 amino acids. The CDR3 coding sequence is TGCAGCGTTTCCCAGGCGGGAGACGTTCCAGATACGCAGTATTTT. This translates into CSVSQAGDVPDTQYF.

The rearrangement links TRBV6-1 to TRBJ2-7, with 8 positions matching TRBD1. The germline V gene encodes CDR1 MNHNS and CDR2 SASEGT. This CDR3 region has 15 residues. Germline trimming cut 7 bases from V and 3 bases from J; bases unmatched to any gene: 11. CDR3 DNA sequence: TGTGCCAGCACCAGGACGGGACAGGACCACTACGAGCAGTACTTC. Protein product: CASTRTGQDHYEQYF.

The chain links TRBV9 to TRBJ2-7, with D possibly TRBD1 on 5 matching bases. The germline V and J ends were trimmed by 3 bases and 3 bases, with 10 bases remaining between them. This CDR3 has 13 amino acids. The V gene's germline CDR1 is SGDLS and CDR2 YYNGEE. The DNA for the CDR3 is TGTGCCAGCAGCGAGGGAAGGGGCTACGAGCAGTACTTC. Residues: CASSEGRGYEQYF.

The CDR3 nucleotides read TGTGCCAGTCAGACAGTTCTTTATAGCAATCAGCCCCAGCATTTT. Protein sequence: CASQTVLYSNQPQHF. The J gene is TRBJ1-5, the V gene TRBV28, with D tentatively TRBD1 (5 bases). The V gene lost 9 bases and the J gene lost 0 bases, with 15 bases spanning the gap. From germline, CDR1 is MDHEN and CDR2 SYDVKM. There are 15 residues in the CDR3.

The chain combines TRBV7-8 with TRBJ2-1, with 7 bases aligning to TRBD2. The V and J ends lost 5 bases and 8 bases, in that order; junction bases with no gene match: 9. The length of the CDR3 is 14 residues. Germline V lookup: CDR1 SGHVS, CDR2 FQNEAQ. The CDR3 protein is CASSHLEGGDEQFF. CDR3 sequence (DNA): TGTGCCAGCAGCCACCTGGAGGGAGGGGATGAGCAGTTCTTC. Looking up the rest from reference TRBV7-8 and TRBJ2-1 gives the full variable domain: GAGVSQSPRYKVAKRGQDVALRCDPISGHVSLFWYQQALGQGPEFLTYFQNEAQLDKSGLPSDRFFAERPEGSVSTLKIQRTQQEDSAVYLCASSHLEGGDEQFFGPGTRLTVL.

CDR3 in amino acids: CASSFASLILAGVRNEQFF. CDR3 DNA: TGTGCCAGCAGCTTTGCCTCACTGATCCTTGCGGGAGTTAGAAATGAGCAGTTCTTC. V gene TRBV7-9 combines with J gene TRBJ2-1; 7 nucleotides align to TRBD2. This CDR3 has 19 amino acids. The junction had 21 bases not matched to a gene; V was cut back by 3 bases and J by 7 bases. Germline V gene lookup returns CDR1 SEHNR and CDR2 FQNEAQ (reference sequence).

This chain links TRBV27 with TRBJ1-5; D is perhaps TRBD1 (5 bases). This CDR3 spans 16 amino acids. Germline V CDR1 and CDR2: MNHEY, SMNVEV (reference sequence). Trimming pared 6 bases from V and 2 bases from J, leaving 17 bases between. The CDR3 region is CASSRGGGDGNQPQHF. The CDR3, as DNA: TGTGCCAGCAGCCGCGGCGGGGGTGATGGCAATCAGCCCCAGCATTTT.

Only one count was recorded for this clone. The chain uses TRBV13 and TRBJ2-1, with 7 bases matching TRBD2. Germline trimming cut 0 bases from V and 2 bases from J; bases unmatched to any gene: 10. CDR1 PRHDT and CDR2 FYEKMQ come from the germline V gene (reference sequence). The CDR3 is 18 residues long. CDR3 nucleotides: TGTGCCAGCAGCTTAGGGACGACAACTAGCGAGGCCTACAATGAGCAGTTCTTC. Its translation is CASSLGTTTSEAYNEQFF.

The J gene is TRBJ2-5, the V gene TRBV15; maybe TRBD1 (5 bases). From germline, CDR1 is LNHNV and CDR2 YYDKDF (reference sequence). The CDR3 consists of 14 residues. The V gene lost 1 base and the J gene lost 5 bases, with 11 bases spanning the gap. The CDR3 bases are TGTGCCACCAGCAGAGGGGTAAGGGGTGAGACCCAGTACTTC. It yields the protein CATSRGVRGETQYF. Full variable domain (remainder filled in from reference TRBV15 and TRBJ2-5): DAMVIQNPRYQVTQFGKPVTLSCSQTLNHNVMYWYQQKSSQAPKLLFHYYDKDFNNEADTPDNFQSRRPNTSFCFLDIRSPGLGDTAMYLCATSRGVRGETQYFGPGTRLLVL.

V is TRBV14 and J is TRBJ2-5, with D tentatively TRBD2 (6 bases). The germline V and J ends were trimmed by 3 bases and 2 bases, with 19 bases remaining between them. The CDR3 loop spans 17 amino acids. The V gene's germline CDR1 is SGHDN and CDR2 FVKESK. The CDR3 spells CASSQANPGVRQETQYF. Here the CDR3 DNA reads TGTGCCAGCAGCCAGGCCAACCCGGGAGTCCGTCAAGAGACCCAGTACTTC.

The chain joins TRBV4-3 to TRBJ1-1; the match to TRBD1 covers 7 bases. V was clipped by 1 base and J by 3 bases; unmatched bases: 8. The V gene's germline CDR1 is LGHNA and CDR2 YSLEER. There are 16 residues in the CDR3. This CDR3 is CASSQALWTGYTEAFF. The CDR3 DNA reads as TGCGCCAGCAGCCAAGCTCTTTGGACAGGCTACACTGAAGCTTTCTTT.

About this clone: The identical CDR3 is also encoded by other nucleotide sequences in the sample. This sequence joins TRBV11-2 and TRBJ1-2; 9 nucleotides align to TRBD1. J was trimmed by 3 bases and V by 5 bases; bases with no gene match: 10. This CDR3 has 16 residues. The germline gives CDR1 SGHAT, CDR2 FQNNGV. CDR3 bases: TGTGCCAGCAGCCCACGGGCGGGACAGGGCGACTATGGCTACACCTTC. Translating it yields CASSPRAGQGDYGYTF.

The chain links TRBV25-1 to TRBJ2-5, with 7 bases that match TRBD1. Germline trimming cut 5 bases from V and 3 bases from J; bases unmatched to any gene: 6. This CDR3 has 14 amino acids. From germline, CDR1 is MGHDK and CDR2 SYGVNS. The CDR3 DNA sequence: TGTGCCAGCAGTCCCCAGGACAGGAAAGAGACCCAGTACTTC. Translation: CASSPQDRKETQYF. The variable domain in full, completed from reference TRBV25-1 and TRBJ2-5, reads EADIYQTPRYLVIGTGKKITLECSQTMGHDKMYWYQQDPGMELHLIHYSYGVNSTEKGDLSSESTVSRIRTEHFPLTLESARPSHTSQYLCASSPQDRKETQYFGPGTRLLVL.